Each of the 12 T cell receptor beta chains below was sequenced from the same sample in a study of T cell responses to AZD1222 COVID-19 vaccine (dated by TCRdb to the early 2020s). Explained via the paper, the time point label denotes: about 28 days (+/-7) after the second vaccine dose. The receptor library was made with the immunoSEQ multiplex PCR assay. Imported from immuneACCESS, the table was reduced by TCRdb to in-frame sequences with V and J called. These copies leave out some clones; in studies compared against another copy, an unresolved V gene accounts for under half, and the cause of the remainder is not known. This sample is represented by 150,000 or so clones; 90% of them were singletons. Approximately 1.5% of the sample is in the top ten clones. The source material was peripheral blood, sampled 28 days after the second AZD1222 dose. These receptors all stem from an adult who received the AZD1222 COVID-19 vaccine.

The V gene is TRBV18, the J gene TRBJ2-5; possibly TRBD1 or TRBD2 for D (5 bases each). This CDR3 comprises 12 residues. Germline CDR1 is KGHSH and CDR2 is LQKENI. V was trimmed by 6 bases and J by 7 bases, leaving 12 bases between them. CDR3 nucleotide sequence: TGTGCCAGCTCTCGGGACCCGGGGACCCAGTACTTC. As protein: CASSRDPGTQYF. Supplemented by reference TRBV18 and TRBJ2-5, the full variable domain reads NAGVMQNPRHLVRRRGQEARLRCSPMKGHSHVYWYRQLPEEGLKFMVYLQKENIIDESGMPKERFSAEFPKEGPSILRIQQVVRGDSAAYFCASSRDPGTQYFGPGTRLLVL.

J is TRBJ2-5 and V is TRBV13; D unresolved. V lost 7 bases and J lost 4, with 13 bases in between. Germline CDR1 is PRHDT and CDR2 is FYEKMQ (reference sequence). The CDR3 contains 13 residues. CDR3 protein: CASKVRLTETQYF. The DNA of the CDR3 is TGTGCCAGCAAGGTCAGACTTACAGAGACCCAGTACTTC.

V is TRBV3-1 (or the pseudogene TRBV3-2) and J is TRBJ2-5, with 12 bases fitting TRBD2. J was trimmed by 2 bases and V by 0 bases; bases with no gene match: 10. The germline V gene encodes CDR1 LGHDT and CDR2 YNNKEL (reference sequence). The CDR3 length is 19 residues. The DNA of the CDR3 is TGTGCCAGCAGCCAAGACCTCGGACTAGCGGGATCAGGGCAAGAGACCCAGTACTTC. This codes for CASSQDLGLAGSGQETQYF.

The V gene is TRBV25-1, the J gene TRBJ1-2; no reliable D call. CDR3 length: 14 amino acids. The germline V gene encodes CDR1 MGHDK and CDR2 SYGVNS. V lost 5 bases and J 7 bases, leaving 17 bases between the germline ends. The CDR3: CASSPSSKARGYTF. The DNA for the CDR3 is TGTGCCAGCAGTCCTTCTTCGAAGGCGCGTGGCTACACCTTC.

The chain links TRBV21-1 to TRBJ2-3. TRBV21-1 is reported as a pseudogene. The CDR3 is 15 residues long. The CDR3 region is CASSHRGTVTDTQYF. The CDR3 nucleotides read TGTGCCAGCAGCCACCGTGGAACGGTCACAGATACGCAGTATTTT.

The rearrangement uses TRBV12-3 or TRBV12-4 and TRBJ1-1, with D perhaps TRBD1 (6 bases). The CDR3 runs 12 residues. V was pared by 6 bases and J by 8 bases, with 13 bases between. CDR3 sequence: CASRPQGPEAFF. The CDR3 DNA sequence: TGTGCCAGCAGGCCACAGGGACCCGAAGCTTTCTTT.

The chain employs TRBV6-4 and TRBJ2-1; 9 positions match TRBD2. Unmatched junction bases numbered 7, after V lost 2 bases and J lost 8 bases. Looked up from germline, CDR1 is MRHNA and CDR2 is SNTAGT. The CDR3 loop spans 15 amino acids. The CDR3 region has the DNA TGTGCCAGCAGTGACGGAGTAGCGGGGGTCGATGAGCAGTTCTTC. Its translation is CASSDGVAGVDEQFF.

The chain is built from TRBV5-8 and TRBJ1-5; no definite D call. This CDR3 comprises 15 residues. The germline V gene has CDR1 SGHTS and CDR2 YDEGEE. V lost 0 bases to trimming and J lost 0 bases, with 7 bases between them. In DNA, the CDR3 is TGTGCCAGCAGCTTGGACCTATATAGCAATCAGCCCCAGCATTTT. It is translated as CASSLDLYSNQPQHF.

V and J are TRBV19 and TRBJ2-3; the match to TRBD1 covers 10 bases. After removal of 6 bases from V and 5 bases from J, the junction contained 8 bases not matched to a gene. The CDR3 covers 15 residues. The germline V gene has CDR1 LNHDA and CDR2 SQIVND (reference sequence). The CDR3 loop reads CASRLGQGGRDTQYF. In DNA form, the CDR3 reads TGTGCCAGTAGGCTTGGACAGGGGGGGAGAGATACGCAGTATTTT. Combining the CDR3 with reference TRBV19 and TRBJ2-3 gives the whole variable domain DGGITQSPKYLFRKEGQNVTLSCEQNLNHDAMYWYRQDPGQGLRLIYYSQIVNDFQKGDIAEGYSVSREKKESFPLTVTSAQKNPTAFYLCASRLGQGGRDTQYFGPGTRLTVL.

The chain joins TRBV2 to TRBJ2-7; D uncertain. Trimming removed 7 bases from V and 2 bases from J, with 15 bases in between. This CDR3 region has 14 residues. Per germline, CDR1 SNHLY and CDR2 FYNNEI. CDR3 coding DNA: TGTGCCAGCAACCTGGGGAAAGCCCCCTACGAGCAGTACTTC. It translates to CASNLGKAPYEQYF.

CDR3 nucleotide sequence: TGTGCCACCAGTGATTTTCTCGGGGAGCTGTTTTTT. Amino acid sequence: CATSDFLGELFF. The rearrangement uses TRBV24-1 and TRBJ2-2; no clear D gene. Germline loops: CDR1 KGHDR, CDR2 SFDVKD. This CDR3 has 12 amino acids. Trimming cost V 1 base and J 7 bases, with 3 bases left between them.

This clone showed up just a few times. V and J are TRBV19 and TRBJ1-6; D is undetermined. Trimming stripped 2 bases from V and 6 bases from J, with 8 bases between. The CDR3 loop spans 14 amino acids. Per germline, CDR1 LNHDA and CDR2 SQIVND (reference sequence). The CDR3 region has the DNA TGTGCCAGTAGTATACGGCGGGGTAATTCACCCCTCCACTTT. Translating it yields CASSIRRGNSPLHF.